Given below is one T cell receptor beta chain in context. What it binds is unknown. The record originates from a study of cytomegalovirus exposure and HLA in healthy donors. Study details: When 398 donors were genotyped, roughly 82% of them were found to fall in the Caucasian-associated ancestry cluster.

Study-wide points: In a later analysis, about 17,000 TCR beta sequences were associated with HLA alleles at 0.05 false discovery rate.

Germline lookup yields CDR1 KGHSY and CDR2 FQNENV. V shed 5 bases, J shed 7 bases, and the junction held 6 bases outside the gene matches. The CDR3 has 13 amino acids. Primers included in the PCR were 60 Vbeta and 13 Jbeta primers. Method: immunoSEQ multiplex PCR; TCRdb's copy keeps in-frame clones and lacks some. The data contain 150,000 to 200,000 clones, roughly 82% of them singletons. The sample was PBMCs. The chain links TRBV16 to TRBJ2-7, with 9 bases aligning to TRBD1. The clonotype comes from a man between 40 and 49 years old in good health and CMV-seronegative. CDR3 bases: TGTGCCAGCAGCGAACAGGGGGCTACAGAGCAGTACTTC. Its translation is CASSEQGATEQYF. Drawing the rest from reference TRBV16 and TRBJ2-7, the complete variable domain is GEEVAQTPKHLVRGEGQKAKLYCAPIKGHSYVFWYQQVLKNEFKFLISFQNENVFDETGMPKERFSAKCLPNSPCSLEIQATKLEDSAVYFCASSEQGATEQYFGPGTRLTVT.